This T cell receptor (beta chain) was profiled in a study of shared clonotypes between healthy human individuals. Study information: Each donor had three CD4 naive, three CD4 memory, two CD8 naive and one CD8 memory plate. Study-level results: It was observed that approximately 5% of naive CD4 clonotypes were shared across several donors. Non-shared clonotypes displayed generation probabilities falling below those of clonotypes present in all four donors.

Libraries were prepared by immunoSEQ multiplex PCR; TCRdb keeps only in-frame clonotypes and omits some of them. The sample consists of about 1.9 million clones, 93% of them appearing once. Naive CD8 populations comprised CD45RO-negative cells positively selected for CCR7, excluding terminally differentiated effector memory CD45RA+ cells. Concerning this clone itself: Antigen specificity is unknown.

The clonotype comes from a man between 18 and 29 years old in good health. Some clones in this sample may be carry-over from other donors' samples. The specimen was naive CD8+ T cells from PBMCs.

The CDR3 region has the DNA TGTGCCAGCATTATCGGACGGACCACTGAAGCTTTCTTT. This encodes CASIIGRTTEAFF. The V gene is TRBV2, the J gene TRBJ1-1, with unresolved D. V lost 7 bases and J lost 4, with 13 bases in between. This CDR3 has 13 amino acids. The germline CDR1 and CDR2 sequences are SNHLY and FYNNEI. Together with reference TRBV2 and TRBJ1-1, the CDR3 gives the full variable domain: EPEVTQTPSHQVTQMGQEVILRCVPISNHLYFYWYRQILGQKVEFLVSFYNNEISEKSEIFDDQFSVERPDGSNFTLKIRSTKLEDSAMYFCASIIGRTTEAFFGQGTRLTVV.